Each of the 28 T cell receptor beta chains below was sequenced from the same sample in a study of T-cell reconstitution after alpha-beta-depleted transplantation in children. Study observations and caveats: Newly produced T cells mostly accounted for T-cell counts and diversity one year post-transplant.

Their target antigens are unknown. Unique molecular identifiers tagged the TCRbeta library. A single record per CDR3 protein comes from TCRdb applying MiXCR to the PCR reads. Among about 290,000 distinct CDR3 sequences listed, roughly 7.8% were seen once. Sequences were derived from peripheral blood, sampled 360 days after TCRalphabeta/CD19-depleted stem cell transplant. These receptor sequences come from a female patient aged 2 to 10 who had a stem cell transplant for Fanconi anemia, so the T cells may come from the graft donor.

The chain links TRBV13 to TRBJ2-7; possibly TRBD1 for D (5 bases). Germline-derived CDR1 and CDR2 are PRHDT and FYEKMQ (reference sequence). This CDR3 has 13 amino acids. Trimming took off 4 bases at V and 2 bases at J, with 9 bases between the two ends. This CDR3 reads CASSSGMAYEQYF. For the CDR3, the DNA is TGTGCCAGCAGCTCAGGGATGGCCTACGAGCAGTACTTC.

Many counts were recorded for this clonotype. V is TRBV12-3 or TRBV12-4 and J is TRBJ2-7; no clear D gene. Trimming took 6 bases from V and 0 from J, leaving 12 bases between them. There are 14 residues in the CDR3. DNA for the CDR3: TGTGCCAGCAGCCTTACCCTAAGCTCCTACGAGCAGTACTTC. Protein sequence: CASSLTLSSYEQYF.

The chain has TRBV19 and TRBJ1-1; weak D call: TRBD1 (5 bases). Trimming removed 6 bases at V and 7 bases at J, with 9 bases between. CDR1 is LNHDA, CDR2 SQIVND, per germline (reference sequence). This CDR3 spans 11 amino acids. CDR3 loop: CASSWGNEAFF. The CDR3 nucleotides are TGTGCCAGTAGCTGGGGGAATGAAGCTTTCTTT.

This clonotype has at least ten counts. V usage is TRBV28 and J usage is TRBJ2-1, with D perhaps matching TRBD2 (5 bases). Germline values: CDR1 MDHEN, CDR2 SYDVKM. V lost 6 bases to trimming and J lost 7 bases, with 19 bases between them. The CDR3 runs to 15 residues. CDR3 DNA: TGTGCCAGCAGAAAAGCGGTACTCCTCGAAAATGAGCAGTTCTTC. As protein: CASRKAVLLENEQFF.

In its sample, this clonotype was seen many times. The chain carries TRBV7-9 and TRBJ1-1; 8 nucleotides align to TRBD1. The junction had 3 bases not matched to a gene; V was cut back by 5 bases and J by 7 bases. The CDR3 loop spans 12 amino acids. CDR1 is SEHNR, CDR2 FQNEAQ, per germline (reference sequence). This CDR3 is CASSPGGLEAFF. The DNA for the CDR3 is TGTGCCAGCAGCCCAGGGGGCCTTGAAGCTTTCTTT.

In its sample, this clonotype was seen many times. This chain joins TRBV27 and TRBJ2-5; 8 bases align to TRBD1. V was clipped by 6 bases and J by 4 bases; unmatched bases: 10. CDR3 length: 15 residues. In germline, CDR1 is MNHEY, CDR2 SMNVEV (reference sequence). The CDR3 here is CASSRLDRGLETQYF. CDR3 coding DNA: TGTGCCAGCAGCCGTCTCGACAGGGGTTTAGAGACCCAGTACTTC.

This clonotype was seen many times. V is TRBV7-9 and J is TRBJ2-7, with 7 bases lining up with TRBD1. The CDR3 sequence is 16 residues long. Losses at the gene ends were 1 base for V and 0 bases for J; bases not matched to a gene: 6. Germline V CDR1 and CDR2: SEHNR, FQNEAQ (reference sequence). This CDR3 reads CASSLDLTGRSYEQYF. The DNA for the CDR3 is TGTGCCAGCAGCTTAGATCTGACAGGGCGCTCCTACGAGCAGTACTTC.

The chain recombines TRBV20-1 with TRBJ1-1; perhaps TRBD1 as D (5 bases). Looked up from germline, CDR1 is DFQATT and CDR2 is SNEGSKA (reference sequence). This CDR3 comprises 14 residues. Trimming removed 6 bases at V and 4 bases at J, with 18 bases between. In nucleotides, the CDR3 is TGCAGTGCCAGGAGGGGAATGACGGCCACTGAAGCTTTCTTT. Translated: CSARRGMTATEAFF.

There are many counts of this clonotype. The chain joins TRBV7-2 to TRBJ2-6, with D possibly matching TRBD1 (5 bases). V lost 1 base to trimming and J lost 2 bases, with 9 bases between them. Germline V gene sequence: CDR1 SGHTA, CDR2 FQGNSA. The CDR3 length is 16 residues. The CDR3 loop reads CASSLVGRAGANVLTF. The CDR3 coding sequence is TGTGCCAGCAGCTTAGTCGGCAGGGCTGGGGCCAACGTCCTGACTTTC. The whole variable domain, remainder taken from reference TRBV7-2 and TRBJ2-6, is GAGVSQSPSNKVTEKGKDVELRCDPISGHTALYWYRQSLGQGLEFLIYFQGNSAPDKSGLPSDRFSAERTGGSVSTLTIQRTQQEDSAVYLCASSLVGRAGANVLTFGAGSRLTVL.

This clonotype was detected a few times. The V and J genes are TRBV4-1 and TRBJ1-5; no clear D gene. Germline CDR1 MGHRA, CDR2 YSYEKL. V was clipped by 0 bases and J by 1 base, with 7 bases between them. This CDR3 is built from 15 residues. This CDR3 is CASSQEGFSNQPQHF. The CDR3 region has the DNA TGCGCCAGCAGCCAAGAAGGGTTCAGCAATCAGCCCCAGCATTTT.

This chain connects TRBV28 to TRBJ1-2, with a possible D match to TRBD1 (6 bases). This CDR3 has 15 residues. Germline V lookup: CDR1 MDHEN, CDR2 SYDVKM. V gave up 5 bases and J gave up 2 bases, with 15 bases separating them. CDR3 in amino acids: CASSLRGVGNYGYTF. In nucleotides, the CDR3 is TGTGCCAGCAGTCTCAGGGGCGTGGGGAACTATGGCTACACCTTC.

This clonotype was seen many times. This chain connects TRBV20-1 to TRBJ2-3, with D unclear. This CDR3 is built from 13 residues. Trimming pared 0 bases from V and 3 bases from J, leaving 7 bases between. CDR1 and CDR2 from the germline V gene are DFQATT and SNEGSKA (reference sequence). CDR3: CSARDPFTDTQYF. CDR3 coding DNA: TGCAGTGCTAGAGATCCCTTTACAGATACGCAGTATTTT.

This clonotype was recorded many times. CDR3 amino acids: CSARDVRAGYNEQFF. CDR3 nucleotides: TGCAGTGCTAGAGATGTACGAGCGGGTTACAATGAGCAGTTCTTC. This sequence joins TRBV20-1 and TRBJ2-1; D is perhaps TRBD2 (6 bases). From germline, CDR1 is DFQATT and CDR2 SNEGSKA (reference sequence). V shed 0 bases and J shed 4 bases, with 13 bases lying between them. This CDR3 contains 15 residues.

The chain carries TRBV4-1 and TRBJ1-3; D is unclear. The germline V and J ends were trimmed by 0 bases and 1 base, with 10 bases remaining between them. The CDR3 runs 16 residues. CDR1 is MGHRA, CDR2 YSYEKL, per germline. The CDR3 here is CASSQDALESGNTIYF. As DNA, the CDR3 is TGCGCCAGCAGCCAAGATGCTCTGGAGTCTGGAAACACCATATATTTT.

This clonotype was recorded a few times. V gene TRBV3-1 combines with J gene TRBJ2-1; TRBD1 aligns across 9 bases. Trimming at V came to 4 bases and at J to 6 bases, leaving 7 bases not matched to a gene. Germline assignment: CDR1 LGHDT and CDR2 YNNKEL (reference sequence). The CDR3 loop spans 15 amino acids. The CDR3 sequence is CASSLRTGVGNEQFF. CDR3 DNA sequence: TGTGCCAGCAGCCTGCGGACAGGGGTCGGCAATGAGCAGTTCTTC.

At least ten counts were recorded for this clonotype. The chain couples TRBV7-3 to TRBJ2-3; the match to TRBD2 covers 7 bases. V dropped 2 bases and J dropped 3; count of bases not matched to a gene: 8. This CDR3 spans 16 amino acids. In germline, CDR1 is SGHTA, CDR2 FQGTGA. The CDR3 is CASSLGLAAGTDTQYF. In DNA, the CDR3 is TGTGCCAGCAGCTTAGGGCTAGCGGCTGGGACAGATACGCAGTATTTT.

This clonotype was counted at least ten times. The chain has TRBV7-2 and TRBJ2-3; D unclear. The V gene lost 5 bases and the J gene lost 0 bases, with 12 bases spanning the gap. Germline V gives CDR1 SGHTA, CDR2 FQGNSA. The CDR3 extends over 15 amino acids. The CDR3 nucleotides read TGTGCCAGCAGCCCTCTGGCGTATAGCACAGATACGCAGTATTTT. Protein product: CASSPLAYSTDTQYF.

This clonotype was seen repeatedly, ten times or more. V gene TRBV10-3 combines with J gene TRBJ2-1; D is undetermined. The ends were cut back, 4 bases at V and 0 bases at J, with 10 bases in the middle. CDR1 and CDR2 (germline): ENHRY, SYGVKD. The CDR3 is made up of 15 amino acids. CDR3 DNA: TGTGCCATCAGTGCGTCTAGGAGCTCCTACAATGAGCAGTTCTTC. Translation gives CAISASRSSYNEQFF.

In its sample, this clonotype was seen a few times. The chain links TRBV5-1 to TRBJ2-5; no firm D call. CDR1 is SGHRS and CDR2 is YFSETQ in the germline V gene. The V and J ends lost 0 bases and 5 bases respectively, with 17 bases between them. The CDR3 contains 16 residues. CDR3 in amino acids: CASSLGLEFNAETQYF. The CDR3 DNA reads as TGCGCCAGCAGCTTGGGTCTGGAGTTTAACGCGGAGACCCAGTACTTC.

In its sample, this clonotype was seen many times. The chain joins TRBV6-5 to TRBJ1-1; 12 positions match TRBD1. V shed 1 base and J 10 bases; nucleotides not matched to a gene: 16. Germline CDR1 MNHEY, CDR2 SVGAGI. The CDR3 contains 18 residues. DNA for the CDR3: TGTGCCAGCAGTTACTTCCCTGGGGGGACAGGGGGCGGTAAGGGAGCTTTCTTT. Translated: CASSYFPGGTGGGKGAFF.

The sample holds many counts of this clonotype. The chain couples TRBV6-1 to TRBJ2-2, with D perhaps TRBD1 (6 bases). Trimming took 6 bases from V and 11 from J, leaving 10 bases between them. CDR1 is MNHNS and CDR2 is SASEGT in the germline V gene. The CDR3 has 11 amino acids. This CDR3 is CASRMDSELFF. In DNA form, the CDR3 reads TGTGCCAGCAGGATGGACAGTGAGCTGTTTTTT.

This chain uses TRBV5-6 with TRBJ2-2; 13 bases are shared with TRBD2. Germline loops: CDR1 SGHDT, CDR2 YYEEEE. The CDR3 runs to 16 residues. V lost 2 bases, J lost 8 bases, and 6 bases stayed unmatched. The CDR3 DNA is TGTGCCAGCAGCTTCGGACTAGCGGGAGAACCTGGGGAGCTGTTTTTT. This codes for CASSFGLAGEPGELFF. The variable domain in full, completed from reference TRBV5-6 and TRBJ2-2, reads DAGVTQSPTHLIKTRGQQVTLRCSPKSGHDTVSWYQQALGQGPQFIFQYYEEEERQRGNFPDRFSGHQFPNYSSELNVNALLLGDSALYLCASSFGLAGEPGELFFGEGSRLTVL.

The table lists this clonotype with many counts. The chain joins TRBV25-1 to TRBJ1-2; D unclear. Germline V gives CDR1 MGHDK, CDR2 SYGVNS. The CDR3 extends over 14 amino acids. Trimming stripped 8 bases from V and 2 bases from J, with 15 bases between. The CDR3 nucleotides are TGTGCCAGCCTTGGGATGGACGGCAACTATGGCTACACCTTC. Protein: CASLGMDGNYGYTF.

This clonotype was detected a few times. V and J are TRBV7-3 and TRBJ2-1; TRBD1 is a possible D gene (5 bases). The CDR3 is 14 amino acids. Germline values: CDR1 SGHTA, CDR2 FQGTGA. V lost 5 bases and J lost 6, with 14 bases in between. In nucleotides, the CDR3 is TGTGCCAGCAGCCCCCTAGGGGTCCTCAATGAGCAGTTCTTC. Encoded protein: CASSPLGVLNEQFF.

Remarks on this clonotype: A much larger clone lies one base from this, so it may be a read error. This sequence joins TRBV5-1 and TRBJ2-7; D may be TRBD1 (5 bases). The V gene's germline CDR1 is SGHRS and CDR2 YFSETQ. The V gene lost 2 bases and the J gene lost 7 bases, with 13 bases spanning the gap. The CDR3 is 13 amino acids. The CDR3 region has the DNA TGCGCCAGCAGCTTATCCCCAGGGCTAGAGCAGTACTTC. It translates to CASSLSPGLEQYF.

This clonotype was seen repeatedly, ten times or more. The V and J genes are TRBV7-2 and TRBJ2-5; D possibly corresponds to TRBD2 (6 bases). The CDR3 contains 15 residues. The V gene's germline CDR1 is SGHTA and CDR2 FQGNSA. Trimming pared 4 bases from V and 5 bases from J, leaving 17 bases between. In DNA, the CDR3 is TGTGCCAGCAGCTCTTTGGGACTGCAAGGGGAGACCCAGTACTTC. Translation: CASSSLGLQGETQYF.

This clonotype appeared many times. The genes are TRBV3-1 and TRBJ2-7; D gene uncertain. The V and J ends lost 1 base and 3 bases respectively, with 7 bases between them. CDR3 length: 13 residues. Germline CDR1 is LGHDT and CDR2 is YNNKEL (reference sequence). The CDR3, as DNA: TGTGCCAGCAGCCAAGGCAGGATCTACGAGCAGTACTTC. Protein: CASSQGRIYEQYF.

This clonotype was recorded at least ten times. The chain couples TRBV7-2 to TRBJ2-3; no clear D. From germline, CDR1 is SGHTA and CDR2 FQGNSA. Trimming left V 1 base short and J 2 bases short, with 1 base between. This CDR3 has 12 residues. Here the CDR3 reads CASSLDTDTQYF. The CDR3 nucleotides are TGTGCCAGCAGCTTAGACACAGATACGCAGTATTTT.